The clone carrying this TCR beta chain was seen many times. Germline-derived CDR1 and CDR2 are GTSNPN and SVGIG (reference sequence). The V and J ends lost 8 bases and 0 bases respectively, with 13 bases between them. The CDR3 runs to 13 residues. Indicated time point: newly diagnosed GD, antithyroid drugs for less than 3 months. With RNA extracted from PBMCs as input, the TCR library was made. This sample was taken from a study of regulatory T cells in long-lasting Graves disease. CDR3 regions were amplified by Arm-PCR using iRepertoire HTBI primers to build TCR beta libraries. One entry per CDR3 protein results from TCRdb running MiXCR on the multiplex PCR reads. The repertoire holds about 500,000 distinct CDR3 sequences, about 17% seen once, with 12% in the top ten. These sequences were also reported in another study, on T cells in Graves' hyperthyroidism and ophthalmopathy.

Sequencing was performed on peripheral blood mononuclear cells (PBMCs), taken at new diagnosis, from a patient treated with antithyroid drugs. This TCR came from a man aged 40-49 years with Graves disease. The chain links TRBV30 to TRBJ2-5, with D possibly called TRBD1 or TRBD2 (5 bases each). The CDR3 protein is CAGLGRDQETQYF. The CDR3 DNA is TGTGCCGGACTGGGGCGGGACCAAGAGACCCAGTACTTC.